The rows below give T cell receptor beta chains drawn from one sample of a study of brain T cells in children with intractable seizures. Measured with immunoSEQ multiplex PCR; TCRdb has only the in-frame clones, and not every one. The table includes 340,000 or so clones, about 94% detected once. Sample: peripheral blood, taken around 5 months after surgery. The receptor source for this set is a boy under three years old with tuberous sclerosis and intractable seizures. CDR3s include the opening cysteine and the closing phenylalanine or tryptophan. Each record gives: J gene, clone size, D gene, V gene, CDR3 protein, CDR3 DNA. A D gene is named only where the DNA matches it firmly. Size values are once, few and many counts, or a class for expanded clones, and some rows have none.

J: TRBJ1-2
size: NA
D: NA
V: TRBV19
CDR3: CASSPDTRKGYGYTF
DNA: TGTGCCAGTAGTCCAGACACCCGAAAGGGCTATGGCTACACCTTC

J: TRBJ2-1
size: NA
D: NA
V: TRBV4-1
CDR3: CASSQDGGHDSYNEQFF
DNA: TGCGCCAGCAGCCAAGACGGCGGGCACGACTCCTACAATGAGCAGTTCTTC

J: TRBJ2-1
size: NA
D: NA
V: TRBV4-2
CDR3: CASSQEGGTDNEQFF
DNA: TGTGCCAGCAGCCAAGAAGGCGGGACGGACAATGAGCAGTTCTTC

J: TRBJ2-5
size: NA
D: NA
V: TRBV5-1
CDR3: CASSWDTQETQYF
DNA: TGCGCCAGCAGCTGGGACACCCAAGAGACCCAGTACTTC

J: TRBJ2-5
size: NA
D: NA
V: TRBV28
CDR3: CASSFGVKETQYF
DNA: TGTGCCAGCAGTTTTGGGGTAAAAGAGACCCAGTACTTC

J: TRBJ2-1
size: NA
D: TRBD2
V: TRBV10-3
CDR3: CAISEHGRVGLGSYNEQFF
DNA: TGTGCCATCAGTGAACACGGGAGGGTAGGTTTGGGCTCCTACAATGAGCAGTTCTTC

J: TRBJ2-5
size: NA
D: NA
V: TRBV7-9
CDR3: CASSFSGALQETQYF
DNA: TGTGCCAGCAGCTTCTCGGGAGCGCTACAAGAGACCCAGTACTTC

J: TRBJ1-1
size: NA
D: NA
V: TRBV4-1
CDR3: CASSQERGGNTEAFF
DNA: TGCGCCAGCAGCCAAGAAAGGGGAGGGAACACTGAAGCTTTCTTT

J: TRBJ2-7
size: NA
D: TRBD1
V: TRBV7-2
CDR3: CASSLRTGSSYEQYF
DNA: TGTGCCAGCAGCCTCCGGACAGGAAGTTCCTACGAGCAGTACTTC

J: TRBJ1-3
size: once
D: NA
V: TRBV29-1
CDR3: CSVVPTLSGNTIYF
DNA: TGCAGCGTTGTTCCTACTCTCTCTGGAAACACCATATATTTT

J: TRBJ1-3
size: NA
D: NA
V: TRBV12-3/TRBV12-4
CDR3: CASSLGIGNTIYF
DNA: TGTGCCAGCAGTTTAGGGATTGGAAACACCATATATTTT

J: TRBJ1-4
size: NA
D: TRBD1
V: TRBV25-1
CDR3: CASSESGTADEKLFF
DNA: TGTGCCAGCAGTGAATCCGGGACAGCGGATGAAAAACTGTTTTTT

J: TRBJ1-1
size: NA
D: NA
V: TRBV27
CDR3: CASSLGVLNTEAFF
DNA: TGTGCCAGCAGTTTAGGGGTTCTGAACACTGAAGCTTTCTTT

J: TRBJ2-1
size: NA
D: NA
V: TRBV9
CDR3: CASSVAGGPYNEQFF
DNA: TGTGCCAGCAGCGTTGCAGGTGGACCCTACAATGAGCAGTTCTTC

J: TRBJ1-3
size: NA
D: NA
V: TRBV19
CDR3: CASSPGGGWRNTIYF
DNA: TGTGCCAGTAGTCCTGGAGGGGGTTGGAGAAACACCATATATTTT

J: TRBJ2-3
size: NA
D: NA
V: TRBV6-6
CDR3: CASSPGPTTDTQYF
DNA: TGTGCCAGCAGTCCCGGTCCGACCACAGATACGCAGTATTTT

J: TRBJ2-1
size: NA
D: TRBD2
V: TRBV6-5
CDR3: CASRDQREEQFF
DNA: TGTGCCAGCAGAGATCAGCGGGAGGAGCAGTTCTTC

J: TRBJ2-7
size: NA
D: NA
V: TRBV3-1/TRBV3-2
CDR3: CASSLLGVNYEQYF
DNA: TGTGCCAGCAGCCTCCTAGGGGTAAACTACGAGCAGTACTTC

J: TRBJ2-7
size: few
D: NA
V: TRBV5-8
CDR3: CASSRGPLGYF
DNA: TGTGCCAGCAGCAGGGGCCCCTTGGGGTACTTC

J: TRBJ2-7
size: NA
D: TRBD1
V: TRBV19
CDR3: CASSIGRRTGDSEQYF
DNA: TGTGCCAGTAGTATCGGTAGGAGGACAGGGGACTCCGAGCAGTACTTC

J: TRBJ1-1
size: NA
D: NA
V: TRBV30
CDR3: CAWARPRILDAEAFF
DNA: TGTGCCTGGGCCCGACCGCGTATTTTAGACGCTGAAGCTTTCTTT

J: TRBJ2-5
size: NA
D: TRBD2
V: TRBV10-3
CDR3: CATGGAGEETQYF
DNA: TGTGCCACAGGAGGCGCGGGGGAAGAGACCCAGTACTTC

J: TRBJ2-3
size: once
D: TRBD2
V: TRBV24-1
CDR3: CATSDQSGGSTDTQYF
DNA: TGTGCCACCAGTGATCAGTCCGGGGGGAGCACAGATACGCAGTATTTT

J: TRBJ1-1
size: NA
D: NA
V: TRBV19
CDR3: CASSIDRLNTEAFF
DNA: TGTGCCAGTAGTATAGACAGGCTGAACACTGAAGCTTTCTTT

J: TRBJ1-1
size: NA
D: NA
V: TRBV21-1
CDR3: CASSNGGRLEAFF
DNA: TGTGCCAGCAGCAACGGAGGGAGGCTTGAAGCTTTCTTT